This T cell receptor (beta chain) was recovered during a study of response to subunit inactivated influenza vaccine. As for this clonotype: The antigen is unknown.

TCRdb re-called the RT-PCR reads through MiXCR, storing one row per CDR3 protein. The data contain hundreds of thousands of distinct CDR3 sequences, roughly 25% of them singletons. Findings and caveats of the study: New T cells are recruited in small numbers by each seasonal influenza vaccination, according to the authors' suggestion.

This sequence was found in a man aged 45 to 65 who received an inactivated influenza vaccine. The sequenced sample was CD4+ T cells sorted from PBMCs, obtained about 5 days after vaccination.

CDR3 nucleotide sequence: TGCGCCAGCAGCCAAGGATGGGGACGGGGCTCTGGGGCCAACGTCCTGACTTTC. Protein product: CASSQGWGRGSGANVLTF. V usage is TRBV4-3 and J usage is TRBJ2-6; D is perhaps TRBD1 or TRBD2 (5 bases each). CDR1 is LGHNA and CDR2 is YSLEER in the germline V gene. V lost 1 base to trimming and J lost 0 bases, with 13 bases between them. This CDR3 contains 18 residues.